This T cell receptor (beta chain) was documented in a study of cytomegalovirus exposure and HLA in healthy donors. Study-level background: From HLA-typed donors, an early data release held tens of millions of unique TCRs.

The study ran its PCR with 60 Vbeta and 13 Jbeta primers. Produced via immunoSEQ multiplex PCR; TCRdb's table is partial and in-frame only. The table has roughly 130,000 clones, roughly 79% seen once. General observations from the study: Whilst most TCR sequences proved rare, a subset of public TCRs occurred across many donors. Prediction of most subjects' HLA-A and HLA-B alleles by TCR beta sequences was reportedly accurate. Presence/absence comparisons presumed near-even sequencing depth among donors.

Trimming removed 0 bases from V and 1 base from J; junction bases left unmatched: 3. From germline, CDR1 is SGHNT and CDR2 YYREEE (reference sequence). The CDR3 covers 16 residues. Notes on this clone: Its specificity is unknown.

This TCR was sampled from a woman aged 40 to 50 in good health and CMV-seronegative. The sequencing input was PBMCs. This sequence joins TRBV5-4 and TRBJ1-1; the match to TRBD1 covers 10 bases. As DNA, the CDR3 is TGTGCCAGCAGCTTGGGGGACAGGGGATGGAACACTGAAGCTTTCTTT. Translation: CASSLGDRGWNTEAFF.